This note documents a single TCR beta chain sequence. Antigen unknown. Trimming cost V 1 base and J 7 bases, with 7 bases left between them. Looked up from germline, CDR1 is SGHTA and CDR2 is FQGNSA. This CDR3 region has 12 residues. This sample stems from a study of human T cells and chemical hapten exposure. Broader study findings: Having alopecia, the donors may differ immunologically from healthy people.

It was the library that attached unique molecular identifiers to individual cDNA molecules. Original processing notes: Counting gave a median of approximately 96,000 TCRs per sample, with values ranging from roughly 20,000 to 700,000. One entry per CDR3 protein results from TCRdb running MiXCR on the RACE reads. The authors' filters were not applied to this entry. The sample lists more than 100,000 distinct CDR3 sequences, roughly 12% occurring once. The time point was: pre-sensitization, week 0. This sample's treatment: therapeutic diphenylcyclopropenone sensitization with weekly scalp DPC. Prior to each patch test being applied, blood was drawn.

This specimen consisted of whole blood, obtained in connection with sensitization to the hapten diphenylcyclopropenone (DPC). This chain links TRBV7-2 with TRBJ1-1, with D unresolved. The clonotype was recovered from a woman between 18 and 30 years old with alopecia areata. Some clones in this sample may be carry-over from other donors' samples. CDR3 bases: TGTGCCAGCAGCTTAGGTCGGAGTGAAGCTTTCTTT. Its translation is CASSLGRSEAFF.